Listed below are T cell receptor beta chains from one sample, sequenced in a study of T cell responses to AZD1222 COVID-19 vaccine. Data came from immunoSEQ multiplex PCR; TCRdb stores just in-frame clones and leaves some out. This table holds 100,000 or so clones, approximately 91% found once. The source was peripheral blood, collected on day 0 of AZD1222 vaccination. Receptors originate from an adult in good health. CDR3s include the opening cysteine and the closing phenylalanine or tryptophan. The D gene is left open where the match is weak. For some rows the clone size is stated as once, few or many, or as a class when expanded; others skip it.

v_gene: TRBV7-3; d_gene: TRBD1; abundance: NA; j_gene: TRBJ1-1; CDR3nt: TGTGCCAGCAGTCCCGACAGGGTCGGTACTGAAGCTTTCTTT; CDR3aa: CASSPDRVGTEAFF
v_gene: TRBV5-1; d_gene: NA; abundance: NA; j_gene: TRBJ1-2; CDR3nt: TGCGCCAGCAGCTTGGAAGCGGCGGGCTACACCTTC; CDR3aa: CASSLEAAGYTF
v_gene: TRBV27; d_gene: NA; abundance: once; j_gene: TRBJ1-1; CDR3nt: TGTGCCAGCGGGGACGGTATGATGAACACTGAAGCTTTCTTT; CDR3aa: CASGDGMMNTEAFF
v_gene: TRBV4-3; d_gene: NA; abundance: NA; j_gene: TRBJ1-3; CDR3nt: TGCGCCAGCAGCCAAGATCGGGGGCCAAACACCATATATTTT; CDR3aa: CASSQDRGPNTIYF
v_gene: TRBV7-7; d_gene: TRBD2; abundance: NA; j_gene: TRBJ2-7; CDR3nt: TGTGCCAGCAGCGCCGGGACTAGCGGCGAGCAGTACTTC; CDR3aa: CASSAGTSGEQYF
v_gene: TRBV27; d_gene: NA; abundance: NA; j_gene: TRBJ1-4; CDR3nt: TGTGCCAGCAGTGGGGGACGGAGTAATGAAAAACTGTTTTTT; CDR3aa: CASSGGRSNEKLFF
v_gene: TRBV10-2; d_gene: TRBD1; abundance: NA; j_gene: TRBJ1-1; CDR3nt: TGCGCCAGCAGTGACTACATCGGGACAGGGGACACTGAAGCTTTCTTT; CDR3aa: CASSDYIGTGDTEAFF
v_gene: TRBV30; d_gene: TRBD1; abundance: NA; j_gene: TRBJ1-6; CDR3nt: TGTGCCTGGAGTGCCGGGACAGGGGGCGCCTACAGTTCACCCCTCCACTTT; CDR3aa: CAWSAGTGGAYSSPLHF
v_gene: TRBV20-1; d_gene: NA; abundance: NA; j_gene: TRBJ2-1; CDR3nt: TGCAGTGCTAGTGGTCGGTTCTACAATGAGCAGTTCTTC; CDR3aa: CSASGRFYNEQFF
v_gene: TRBV6-5; d_gene: NA; abundance: few; j_gene: TRBJ1-1; CDR3nt: TGTGCCAGCAGCGCCGGAGGGGGCACTGAAGCTTTCTTT; CDR3aa: CASSAGGGTEAFF
v_gene: TRBV4-1; d_gene: TRBD2; abundance: NA; j_gene: TRBJ2-1; CDR3nt: TGCGCCAGCAGCCAGCCGGGACTAGCGGGTCATGAGCAGTTCTTC; CDR3aa: CASSQPGLAGHEQFF
v_gene: TRBV6-2/TRBV6-3; d_gene: NA; abundance: NA; j_gene: TRBJ1-1; CDR3nt: TGTGCCAGCAGTTATTCGGCTCGGCCGAACACTGAAGCTTTCTTT; CDR3aa: CASSYSARPNTEAFF
v_gene: TRBV9; d_gene: NA; abundance: NA; j_gene: TRBJ2-7; CDR3nt: TGTGCCAGCAGCGTGACAGCGGCGAACTACGAGCAGTACTTC; CDR3aa: CASSVTAANYEQYF
v_gene: TRBV9; d_gene: TRBD1; abundance: NA; j_gene: TRBJ1-4; CDR3nt: TGTGCCAGCAGCGTAGAGGATGGGACAGGAGATGAAAAACTGTTTTTT; CDR3aa: CASSVEDGTGDEKLFF
v_gene: TRBV3-1/TRBV3-2; d_gene: NA; abundance: NA; j_gene: TRBJ1-2; CDR3nt: TGTGCCAGCAGCCTTGAAGGGGGAGGGCCCTATGGCTACACCTTC; CDR3aa: CASSLEGGGPYGYTF
v_gene: TRBV27; d_gene: NA; abundance: NA; j_gene: TRBJ2-6; CDR3nt: TGTGCCAGCAGTTTGGGTGGGGCCAACGTCCTGACTTTC; CDR3aa: CASSLGGANVLTF
v_gene: TRBV21-1; d_gene: NA; abundance: NA; j_gene: TRBJ2-7; CDR3nt: TGTGCCAGCAGGGGCAAGACCCCCTACGAGCAGTACTTC; CDR3aa: CASRGKTPYEQYF